This is a list of T cell receptor beta chains from one sample in a study of blood T cell repertoires in COVID-19. Only in-frame clones appear in the TCRdb table, and some are missing; sequencing was by immunoSEQ multiplex PCR. Altogether some 350,000 clones are present, roughly nine tenths being singletons, with the ten largest covering more than 0.8%. Sequenced: PBMCs or T cells enriched from blood (not recorded which). These receptors came from a man younger than 35 who had recovered from COVID-19. The CDR3 runs from the conserved cysteine through the conserved F or W. Each record gives: J gene, V gene, CDR3 protein.

TRBJ2-1,TRBV7-9,CASSLERDTGQFF
TRBJ1-2,TRBV6-5,CASSPGPLGYGYTF
TRBJ1-1,TRBV7-7,CASSPVSGPNTEAFF
TRBJ1-5,TRBV2,CASSEVISNQPQHF
TRBJ1-1,TRBV30,CAWTRNTEAFF
TRBJ2-3,TRBV6-7,CASSYKRGGWDTQYF
TRBJ1-1,TRBV6-5,CASSRTGGSVAFF
TRBJ2-1,TRBV29-1,CSVVAGFRGGVLNEQFF
TRBJ1-5,TRBV6-5,CASSRQGRGPQHF
TRBJ1-1,TRBV7-9,CASSLGSVNTEAFF
TRBJ2-2,TRBV27,CASSSVTGELFF
TRBJ1-2,TRBV2,CASSEGSPGQIDGYTF
TRBJ1-2,TRBV28,CASSLRGPNYGYTF